Below are 19 T cell receptor beta chains sequenced from a single sample in a study of CD8+ T cells in alopecia areata. Following extraction, RNA underwent reverse transcription to cDNA, which served as the sequencing template. The assay was immunoSEQ multiplex PCR, and TCRdb's table has in-frame clones only and misses some. Of around 200,000 clones listed, roughly 60% are singletons. The starting material was CD4+ T cells sorted from blood, obtained at week 0. The receptors come from a human donor with alopecia areata.

As regards this clone: Other DNA sequences in the sample encode the same CDR3. This chain joins TRBV20-1 and TRBJ2-5; the D is unclear. The CDR3 has 10 residues. V gave up 3 bases and J gave up 5 bases, with 4 bases separating them. CDR1 and CDR2 from the germline V gene are DFQATT and SNEGSKA (reference sequence). CDR3: CSASGETQYF. CDR3 sequence (DNA): TGCAGTGCTAGCGGGGAGACCCAGTACTTC.

The chain has TRBV29-1 and TRBJ1-1; D not resolved. The CDR3 extends over 12 amino acids. Germline V gene data show CDR1 as SQVTM and CDR2 as ANQGSEA. With 5 bases removed from V and 1 base from J, the gap between germline ends came to 8 bases. The CDR3 DNA reads as TGCAGCGTTCACCGGGCGAACACTGAAGCTTTCTTT. Protein product: CSVHRANTEAFF.

V is TRBV15 and J is TRBJ1-2; D gene ambiguous. V lost 4 bases to trimming and J lost 0 bases, with 3 bases between them. Germline V gene sequence: CDR1 LNHNV, CDR2 YYDKDF (reference sequence). The CDR3 runs to 12 residues. The CDR3 region is CATSTANYGYTF. CDR3 DNA: TGTGCCACCAGCACGGCTAACTATGGCTACACCTTC.

The chain has TRBV30 and TRBJ1-2; no reliable D call. Germline CDR1 is GTSNPN and CDR2 is SVGIG (reference sequence). Between the trimmed V and J ends, which lost 0 bases and 8 bases, there was a span of 10 bases. The length of the CDR3 is 12 residues. CDR3 nucleotide sequence: TGTGCCTGGAGTGTCAATTCGGACGGCTACACCTTC. Translated, it gives CAWSVNSDGYTF.

This clone occurred a few times. This chain links TRBV7-2 with TRBJ1-2, with D possibly TRBD1 on 5 matching bases. Trimming took off 1 base at V and 8 bases at J, with 11 bases between the two ends. Germline CDR1 reads SGHTA; CDR2 reads FQGNSA. This CDR3 has 13 residues. CDR3 DNA sequence: TGTGCCAGCAGCTTAGTTCAGGGAACAGGCTACACCTTC. Its protein is CASSLVQGTGYTF. The full variable domain, completed using reference TRBV7-2 and TRBJ1-2, is GAGVSQSPSNKVTEKGKDVELRCDPISGHTALYWYRQSLGQGLEFLIYFQGNSAPDKSGLPSDRFSAERTGGSVSTLTIQRTQQEDSAVYLCASSLVQGTGYTFGSGTRLTVV.

The sample holds a few counts of this clone. The chain links TRBV30 to TRBJ2-2; D not resolved. The germline V and J ends were trimmed by 2 bases and 6 bases, with 10 bases remaining between them. Per germline, CDR1 GTSNPN and CDR2 SVGIG (reference sequence). The CDR3 extends over 13 amino acids. The CDR3 sequence is CAWSKGFAGELFF. The CDR3 bases are TGTGCCTGGAGTAAGGGTTTTGCCGGGGAGCTGTTTTTT.

A single count supports this clone. V usage is TRBV25-1 and J usage is TRBJ2-3, with D perhaps matching TRBD1 (7 bases). Trimming took 5 bases from V and 5 from J, leaving 14 bases between them. The CDR3 has 14 residues. Per germline, CDR1 MGHDK and CDR2 SYGVNS. CDR3 amino acids: CASSSVQGGDTQYF. CDR3 DNA sequence: TGTGCCAGCAGTTCTGTCCAGGGGGGAGATACGCAGTATTTT.

The chain links TRBV19 to TRBJ2-3, with D perhaps TRBD1 or TRBD2 (5 bases each). This CDR3 contains 16 residues. CDR1 is LNHDA and CDR2 is SQIVND in the germline V gene (reference sequence). The V end was cut by 6 bases, the J end by 0 bases, with 16 bases between. The CDR3 protein is CASSAGRWGSTDTQYF. The DNA for the CDR3 is TGTGCCAGTAGCGCCGGACGCTGGGGGAGCACAGATACGCAGTATTTT.

The table lists this clone with a few counts. This chain uses TRBV2 with TRBJ2-1; D remains unclear. This CDR3 is 12 amino acids long. Germline V gives CDR1 SNHLY, CDR2 FYNNEI. Trimming took off 1 base at V and 11 bases at J, with 9 bases between the two ends. The CDR3 spells CASSEGKQKQFF. The CDR3 DNA reads as TGTGCCAGCAGTGAAGGGAAACAGAAGCAGTTCTTC.

The CDR3 sequence: CACGTGATEAFF. CDR3 nucleotides: TGTGCCTGTGGGACAGGGGCGACTGAAGCTTTCTTT. This chain links TRBV30 with TRBJ1-1; 10 bases fit TRBD1. V lost 6 bases, J lost 5 bases, and 3 bases stayed unmatched. Germline V gene lookup returns CDR1 GTSNPN and CDR2 SVGIG (reference sequence). The CDR3 runs to 12 residues. The whole variable domain, filled in from reference TRBV30 and TRBJ1-1, reads SQTIHQWPATLVQPVGSPLSLECTVEGTSNPNLYWYRQAAGRGLQLLFYSVGIGQISSEVPQNLSASRPQDRQFILSSKKLLLSDSGFYLCACGTGATEAFFGQGTRLTVV.

In this sample, this clone turned up a few times. CDR3 sequence (DNA): TGCAGCTTCCAAAGGGTGTTACTCTACAATGAGCAGTTCTTC. Translating it yields CSFQRVLLYNEQFF. The chain links TRBV29-1 to TRBJ2-1; no clear D. The CDR3 is 14 residues long. Trimming left V 8 bases short and J 3 bases short, with 17 bases between. Germline V lookup: CDR1 SQVTM, CDR2 ANQGSEA.

The chain couples TRBV29-1 to TRBJ1-1; 7 bases are shared with TRBD1. Germline V gene sequence: CDR1 SQVTM, CDR2 ANQGSEA. The J segment lost 3 bases and the V segment lost 5 bases, leaving 3 bases of the junction unmatched. This CDR3 is 12 amino acids long. The CDR3 sequence: CSVRQGDTEAFF. The CDR3 nucleotides read TGCAGCGTTCGGCAGGGGGACACTGAAGCTTTCTTT. Together with reference TRBV29-1 and TRBJ1-1, the CDR3 gives the full variable domain: SAVISQKPSRDICQRGTSLTIQCQVDSQVTMMFWYRQQPGQSLTLIATANQGSEATYESGFVIDKFPISRPNLTFSTLTVSNMSPEDSSIYLCSVRQGDTEAFFGQGTRLTVV.

This sequence joins TRBV19 and TRBJ1-5; D gene unclear. CDR3 size: 13 residues. Germline lookup yields CDR1 LNHDA and CDR2 SQIVND (reference sequence). The germline V and J ends were trimmed by 4 bases and 6 bases, with 10 bases remaining between them. The CDR3 nucleotides read TGTGCCAGTAGTAACCAGGATTCTCAGCCCCAGCATTTT. This encodes CASSNQDSQPQHF.

Many counts were recorded for this clone. The chain couples TRBV25-1 to TRBJ2-7; D call uncertain. The CDR3 sequence is 11 residues long. Germline CDR1 MGHDK, CDR2 SYGVNS. Trimming took off 4 bases at V and 4 bases at J, with 5 bases between the two ends. The CDR3 region is CASSAKYEQYF. The CDR3 DNA sequence: TGTGCCAGCAGTGCAAAATACGAGCAGTACTTC.

The chain carries TRBV30 and TRBJ2-5; a weak D match, TRBD1 (6 bases). Trimming took off 4 bases at V and 4 bases at J, with 13 bases between the two ends. The CDR3 covers 13 residues. The germline V gene encodes CDR1 GTSNPN and CDR2 SVGIG (reference sequence). CDR3 coding DNA: TGTGCCTGGAACCTCAGGGGCACAGAGACCCAGTACTTC. It specifies CAWNLRGTETQYF.

The V gene is TRBV11-2, the J gene TRBJ2-1; possible D gene TRBD2, 5 bases. Trimming removed 1 base at V and 10 bases at J, with 11 bases between. The CDR3 contains 13 residues. Germline-derived CDR1 and CDR2 are SGHAT and FQNNGV. Written as DNA, the CDR3 is TGTGCCAGCAGCTTAGTCCCTAGCAGGGAGCAGTTCTTC. Residues: CASSLVPSREQFF.

The chain has TRBV19 and TRBJ1-5; D uncertain. V gave up 0 bases and J gave up 0 bases, with 3 bases separating them. This CDR3 region has 14 residues. Per the germline V gene, CDR1 is LNHDA and CDR2 is SQIVND (reference sequence). The CDR3 here is CASSIEGSNQPQHF. Here the CDR3 DNA reads TGTGCCAGTAGTATAGAGGGTAGCAATCAGCCCCAGCATTTT.

The chain joins TRBV29-1 to TRBJ1-2; D ambiguous. Trimming shortened V by 3 bases and J by 9 bases, and 11 bases separated the two germline ends. The germline V gene has CDR1 SQVTM and CDR2 ANQGSEA. The CDR3 spans 11 residues. CDR3 sequence (DNA): TGCAGCGTTGAGGAGGGTACGCGCTACACCTTC. Protein product: CSVEEGTRYTF.

The chain combines TRBV30 with TRBJ2-1; D is ambiguous. This CDR3 is 13 amino acids long. Trimming removed 4 bases from V and 3 bases from J, with 10 bases in between. Germline V gives CDR1 GTSNPN, CDR2 SVGIG (reference sequence). CDR3 nucleotides: TGTGCCTGGAATTATCAGGACTACAATGAGCAGTTCTTC. Protein sequence: CAWNYQDYNEQFF.